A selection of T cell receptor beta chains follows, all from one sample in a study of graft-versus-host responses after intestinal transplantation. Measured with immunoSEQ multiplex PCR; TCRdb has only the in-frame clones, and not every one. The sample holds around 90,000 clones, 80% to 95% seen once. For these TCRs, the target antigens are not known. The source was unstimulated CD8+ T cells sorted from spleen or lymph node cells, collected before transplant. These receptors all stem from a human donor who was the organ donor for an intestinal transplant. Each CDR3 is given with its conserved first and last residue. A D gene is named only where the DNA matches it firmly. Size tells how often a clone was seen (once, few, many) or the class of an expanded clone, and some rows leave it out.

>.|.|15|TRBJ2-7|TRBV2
TGTGCCAGCAGTGAGGACTTCGGGGTCCTCGGCGAGCAGTACTTC
CASSEDFGVLGEQYF
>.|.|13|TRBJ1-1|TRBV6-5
TGTGCCAGCAGTTATGGGCAGAACACTGAAGCTTTCTTT
CASSYGQNTEAFF
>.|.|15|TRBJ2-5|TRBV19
TGTGCCAGTAATTCGGTTGGGGGCTCCCAAGAGACCCAGTACTTC
CASNSVGGSQETQYF
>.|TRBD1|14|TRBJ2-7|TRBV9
TGTGCCAGCAGCCCCTGGGACAGGGGGCGGGAGCAGTACTTC
CASSPWDRGREQYF
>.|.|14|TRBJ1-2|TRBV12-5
TGTGCTAGTGTCTCTGGGTCAGACTTTCATGGCTACACCTTC
CASVSGSDFHGYTF
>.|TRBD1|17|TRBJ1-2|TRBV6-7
TGTGCCAGCAGTCAAATGTTGTACAGGGGAGCACACTATGGCTACACCTTC
CASSQMLYRGAHYGYTF
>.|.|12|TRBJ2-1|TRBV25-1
TGTGCCAGCAGTCCAGGGGCTGATGAGCAGTTCTTC
CASSPGADEQFF
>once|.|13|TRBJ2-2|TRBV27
TGTGCCAGCTCCCCCGCGAACACCGGGGAGCTGTTTTTT
CASSPANTGELFF
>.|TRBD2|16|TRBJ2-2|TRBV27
TGTGCCAGCCAGACCAGCGGGGGGACCTACACCGGGGAGCTGTTTTTT
CASQTSGGTYTGELFF
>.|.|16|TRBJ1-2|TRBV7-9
TGTGCCAGCAGCTCCACGCCTTTTTCAGTAAACTATGGCTACACCTTC
CASSSTPFSVNYGYTF